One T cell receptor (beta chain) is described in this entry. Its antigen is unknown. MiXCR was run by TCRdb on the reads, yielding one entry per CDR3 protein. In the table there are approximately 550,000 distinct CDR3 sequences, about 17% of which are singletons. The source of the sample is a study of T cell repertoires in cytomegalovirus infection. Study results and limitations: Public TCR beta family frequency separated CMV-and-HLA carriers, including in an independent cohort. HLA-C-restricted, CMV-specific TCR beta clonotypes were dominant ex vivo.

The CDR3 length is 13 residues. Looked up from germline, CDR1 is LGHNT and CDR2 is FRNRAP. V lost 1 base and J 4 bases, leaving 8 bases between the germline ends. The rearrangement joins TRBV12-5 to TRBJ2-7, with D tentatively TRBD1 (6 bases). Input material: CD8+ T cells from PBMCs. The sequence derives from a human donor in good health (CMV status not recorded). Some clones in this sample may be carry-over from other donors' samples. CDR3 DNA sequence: TGTGCTAGTGGTTTGGAACAGGGATACGAGCAGTACTTC. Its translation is CASGLEQGYEQYF.